This T cell receptor beta chain was sequenced in a study of regulatory T cells in long-lasting Graves disease. Notes on the study in general: Newly diagnosed disease favored TRBV20-1 and TRBJ2-1 over persistent disease.

The time point here: newly diagnosed GD, antithyroid drugs for less than 3 months. Extracted PBMC RNA gave rise to the TCR library. Investigators prepared the TCR beta libraries by applying iRepertoire HTBI primers and Arm-PCR of CDR3 regions. Each CDR3 protein gets one entry after TCRdb re-called the multiplex PCR reads with MiXCR. The sample lists about 420,000 distinct CDR3 sequences; about a sixth were seen once. This clonotype has at least ten counts. Its antigen is not identified. Per the germline V gene, CDR1 is MNHNS and CDR2 is SASEGT. V shed 8 bases and J shed 6 bases, with 16 bases lying between them. The CDR3 loop spans 13 amino acids. The same data also contributed to another study, on T cells in Graves' hyperthyroidism and ophthalmopathy. Turning to that study: Peripheral blood also featured most of the thyroid clonotypes expanded above 0.001.

The specimen was peripheral blood mononuclear cells (PBMCs), collected at new diagnosis, from a patient treated with antithyroid drugs. This sequence originates from a woman aged 18-35 years with Graves disease. The chain links TRBV6-1 to TRBJ1-1; the D gene is possibly TRBD1 (5 bases). CDR3 nucleotide sequence: TGTGCCAGCCGGGACGATGGCAACCCTGAAGCTTTCTTT. Its translation is CASRDDGNPEAFF.